This section outlines one T cell receptor (beta chain) sequence together with its context. Antigen unknown. Samples of blood were obtained at baseline, on cycle 4 day 1, and on cycle 7 day 1. These data originate in a study of OX40 agonist ivuxolimab in advanced cancers. Study details: Enrollees could have had prior anti-PD-1, anti-PD-L1 or anti-CTLA-4 therapy, which more than 30% had received. Study-level points and caveats: CD4+ T cells averaged fewer expanded clones than CD8+ T cells. The expanded peripheral T cells' antigen specificity was not determined.

V lost 5 bases, J lost 4 bases, and 17 bases lay in between. In germline, CDR1 is MNHEY, CDR2 SMNVEV (reference sequence). This CDR3 has 15 amino acids. Profiled with immunoSEQ multiplex PCR; TCRdb holds only in-frame clones, not every one. This sample has tens of thousands of clones, with roughly 92% found just once. This sequence was found in an adult with an advanced solid tumor such as melanoma, head and neck, liver or kidney cancer. Sequenced material: CD4+ or CD8+ T cells sorted from blood, taken in a trial of the OX40 agonist ivuxolimab. V is TRBV27 and J is TRBJ2-5; a weak D match, TRBD1 (6 bases). The CDR3 coding sequence is TGTGCCAGCAGTGGGGTGGGGGCCCCACGAGAGACCCAGTACTTC. Translating it yields CASSGVGAPRETQYF.